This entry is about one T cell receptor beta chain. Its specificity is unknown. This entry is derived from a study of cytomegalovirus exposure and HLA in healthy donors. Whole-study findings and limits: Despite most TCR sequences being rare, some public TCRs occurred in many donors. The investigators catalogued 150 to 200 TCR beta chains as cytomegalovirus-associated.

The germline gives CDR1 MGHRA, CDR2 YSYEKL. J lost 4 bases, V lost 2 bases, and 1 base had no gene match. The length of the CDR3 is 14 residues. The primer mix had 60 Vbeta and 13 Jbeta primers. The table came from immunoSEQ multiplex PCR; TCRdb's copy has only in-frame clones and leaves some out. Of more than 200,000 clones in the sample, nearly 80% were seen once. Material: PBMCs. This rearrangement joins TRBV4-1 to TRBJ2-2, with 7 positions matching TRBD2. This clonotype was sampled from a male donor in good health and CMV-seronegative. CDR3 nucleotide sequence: TGCGCCAGCAGCCAATGGGGGGGCACCGGGGAGCTGTTTTTT. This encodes CASSQWGGTGELFF.